This TCR beta chain was captured in a study of response to subunit inactivated influenza vaccine. Study-wide results and caveats: It was the authors' suggestion that each seasonal influenza vaccination recruits few new T cells.

The CDR3 is 16 residues long. V shed 2 bases and J 5 bases; nucleotides not matched to a gene: 11. CDR1 and CDR2 from the germline V gene are MNHEY and SVGEGT. Details on this clonotype: Its antigen is unidentified.

From the RT-PCR reads, TCRdb called clonotypes with MiXCR, one entry per CDR3 protein. Among hundreds of thousands of distinct CDR3 sequences, 13% to 15% were seen once, and the ten largest hold less than 9%. Sequencing was performed on PBMCs from blood, taken less than 15 days before vaccination. This chain uses TRBV6-2 or TRBV6-3 with TRBJ2-5, with 7 bases aligning to TRBD1. This receptor was obtained from a man between 45 and 60 years old who received an inactivated influenza vaccine. CDR3 loop: CASSYPGQASGETQYF. The CDR3 DNA reads TGTGCCAGCAGTTACCCCGGACAGGCCTCGGGGGAGACCCAGTACTTC.